The source of this TCR beta chain is a study of T cell changes during pregnancy in multiple sclerosis. Clones were read by immunoSEQ multiplex PCR, and TCRdb kept only the in-frame ones, dropping some. The data hold 72,000 or so clones, with roughly 93% observed a single time. The CDR3 loop spans 14 amino acids. Germline loops: CDR1 SGDLS, CDR2 YYNGEE. V was cut by 5 bases and J by 0 bases, with 11 bases left in between. This TCR derives from a female donor with multiple sclerosis, enrolled in a pregnancy study. The rearrangement uses TRBV9 and TRBJ1-2, with D possibly being TRBD1 (5 bases). The input for sequencing was peripheral blood, taken in the second trimester of pregnancy. The CDR3 DNA sequence: TGTGCCAGCAGGGGGGGAGAACCTAACTATGGCTACACCTTC. The encoded protein is CASRGGEPNYGYTF.